This T cell receptor (beta chain) is drawn from a study of cytomegalovirus exposure and HLA in healthy donors. General observations from the study: Certain sequence variants were highly shared and formed a cluster, and this cluster was likely a sequencing artifact.

PCR used 60 Vbeta primers and 13 Jbeta primers. Generated by immunoSEQ multiplex PCR, the TCRdb table keeps only in-frame clones and is missing some. The sample has 99,000 or so clones; 76% are singletons. Details on this clone: Its antigen is unidentified.

The germline V gene has CDR1 SGHDT and CDR2 YYEEEE. The CDR3 totals 14 residues. Trimming took off 0 bases at V and 0 bases at J, with 5 bases between the two ends. The sample taken for sequencing was PBMCs. This chain links TRBV5-6 with TRBJ2-3; no clear D gene. The source is a man aged 35-49 years in good health and CMV-seropositive. The CDR3 coding sequence is TGTGCCAGCAGCTTGGGCAGTAGCACAGATACGCAGTATTTT. Translation: CASSLGSSTDTQYF.